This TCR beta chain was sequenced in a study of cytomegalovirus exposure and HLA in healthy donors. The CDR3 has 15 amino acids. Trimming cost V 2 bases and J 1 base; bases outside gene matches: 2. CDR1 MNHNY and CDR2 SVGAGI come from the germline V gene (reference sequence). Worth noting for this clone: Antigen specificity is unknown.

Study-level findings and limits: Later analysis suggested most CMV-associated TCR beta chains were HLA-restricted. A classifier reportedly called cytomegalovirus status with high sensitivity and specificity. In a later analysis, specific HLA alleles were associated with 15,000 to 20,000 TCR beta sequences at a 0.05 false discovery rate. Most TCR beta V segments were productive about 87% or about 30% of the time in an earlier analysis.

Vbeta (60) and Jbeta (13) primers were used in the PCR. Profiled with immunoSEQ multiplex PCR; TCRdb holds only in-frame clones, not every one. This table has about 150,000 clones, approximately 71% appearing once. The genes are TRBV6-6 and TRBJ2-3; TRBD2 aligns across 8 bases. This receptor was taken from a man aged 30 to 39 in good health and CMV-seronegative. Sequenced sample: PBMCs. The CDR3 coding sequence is TGTGCCAGCAGTTACCTACTAGCGGGCACAGATACGCAGTATTTT. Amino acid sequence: CASSYLLAGTDTQYF.